This T cell receptor (beta chain) is drawn from a study of cytomegalovirus exposure and HLA in healthy donors. This CDR3 comprises 14 residues. Germline-derived CDR1 and CDR2 are MDHEN and SYDVKM. V shed 6 bases and J shed 0 bases, with 9 bases lying between them. A note on this clone: Its cognate antigen is unknown.

The primer mix had 60 Vbeta and 13 Jbeta primers. Profiled with immunoSEQ multiplex PCR; TCRdb holds only in-frame clones, not every one. The sample has 150,000 to 200,000 clones, about 75% seen once. Whole-study results and caveats: Presence/absence comparisons presumed near-even sequencing depth among donors. The number of N-insertions in an Asian-associated ancestry cluster was reportedly below the roughly 700-donor mean in a later analysis.

The sequenced sample consisted of PBMCs. This sequence was found in a male donor in good health and CMV-seronegative. The V and J genes are TRBV28 and TRBJ1-5; D is unclear. As DNA, the CDR3 is TGTGCCAGCAGGCTTGGGCTTAGCAATCAGCCCCAGCATTTT. It is translated as CASRLGLSNQPQHF.